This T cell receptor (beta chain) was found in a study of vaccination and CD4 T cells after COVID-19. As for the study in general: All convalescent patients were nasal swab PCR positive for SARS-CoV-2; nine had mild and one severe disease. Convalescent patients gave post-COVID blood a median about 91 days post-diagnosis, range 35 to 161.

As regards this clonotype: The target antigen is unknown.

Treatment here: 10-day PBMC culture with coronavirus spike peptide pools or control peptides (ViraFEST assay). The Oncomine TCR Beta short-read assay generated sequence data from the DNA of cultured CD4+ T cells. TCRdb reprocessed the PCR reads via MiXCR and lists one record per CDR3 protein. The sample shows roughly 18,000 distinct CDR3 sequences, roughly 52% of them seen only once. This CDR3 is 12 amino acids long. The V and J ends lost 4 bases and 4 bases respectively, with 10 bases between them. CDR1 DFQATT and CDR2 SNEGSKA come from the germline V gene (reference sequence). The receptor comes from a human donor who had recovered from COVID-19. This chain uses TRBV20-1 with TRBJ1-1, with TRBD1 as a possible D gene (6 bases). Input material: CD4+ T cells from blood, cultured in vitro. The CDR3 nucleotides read TGCAGTGCTAAACAGGGAGGCACTGAAGCTTTCTTT. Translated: CSAKQGGTEAFF.